One sample yielded the 25 T cell receptor beta chains listed below, sequenced in a study of OX40 agonist ivuxolimab in advanced cancers. Profiled with immunoSEQ multiplex PCR; TCRdb holds only in-frame clones, not every one. The sample includes under 85,000 clones, nearly 95% of them seen just once. This material consisted of CD4+ or CD8+ T cells sorted from blood, taken in a trial of the OX40 agonist ivuxolimab. The receptors shown here come from an adult with an advanced solid tumor such as melanoma, head and neck, liver or kidney cancer.

This clone was detected only once. This chain links TRBV5-1 with TRBJ1-1; D unclear. Germline V lookup: CDR1 SGHRS, CDR2 YFSETQ. The CDR3 covers 16 residues. V lost 4 bases and J 0 bases, leaving 16 bases between the germline ends. CDR3 protein: CASSPNPEIMNTEAFF. CDR3 coding DNA: TGCGCCAGCAGCCCCAACCCAGAGATCATGAACACTGAAGCTTTCTTT. The whole variable domain, filled in from reference TRBV5-1 and TRBJ1-1, reads KAGVTQTPRYLIKTRGQQVTLSCSPISGHRSVSWYQQTPGQGLQFLFEYFSETQRNKGNFPGRFSGRQFSNSRSEMNVSTLELGDSALYLCASSPNPEIMNTEAFFGQGTRLTVV.

In this sample, this clone turned up once. The chain carries TRBV4-1 and TRBJ2-7, with 11 nucleotides matching TRBD1. The CDR3 extends over 13 amino acids. Trimming at V came to 6 bases and at J to 5 bases, leaving 3 bases not matched to a gene. Per germline, CDR1 MGHRA and CDR2 YSYEKL. The CDR3 loop reads CASSRTGGNEQYF. In DNA, the CDR3 is TGCGCCAGCAGTCGGACAGGGGGCAACGAGCAGTACTTC.

The chain recombines TRBV7-2 with TRBJ1-1; TRBD1 is a possible D gene (5 bases). CDR1 is SGHTA, CDR2 FQGNSA, per germline. Trimming took 2 bases from V and 1 from J, leaving 11 bases between them. The CDR3 is 15 amino acids. In nucleotides, the CDR3 is TGTGCCAGCAGCTTAAACCCGAGGGGGAACACTGAAGCTTTCTTT. Protein: CASSLNPRGNTEAFF. Looking up the rest from reference TRBV7-2 and TRBJ1-1 gives the full variable domain: GAGVSQSPSNKVTEKGKDVELRCDPISGHTALYWYRQSLGQGLEFLIYFQGNSAPDKSGLPSDRFSAERTGGSVSTLTIQRTQQEDSAVYLCASSLNPRGNTEAFFGQGTRLTVV.

This clone was recorded once. V gene TRBV9 combines with J gene TRBJ1-5; a weak D match, TRBD1 (6 bases). Germline V lookup: CDR1 SGDLS, CDR2 YYNGEE. The CDR3 sequence is 16 residues long. The ends were cut back, 2 bases at V and 7 bases at J, with 19 bases in the middle. Here the CDR3 DNA reads TGTGCCAGCAGCGTCGACGACAGGTTAACAGGCCAGCCCCAGCATTTT. It codes for CASSVDDRLTGQPQHF. The variable domain in full, completed from reference TRBV9 and TRBJ1-5, reads DSGVTQTPKHLITATGQRVTLRCSPRSGDLSVYWYQQSLDQGLQFLIQYYNGEERAKGNILERFSAQQFPDLHSELNLSSLELGDSALYFCASSVDDRLTGQPQHFGDGTRLSIL.

This rearrangement joins TRBV5-4 to TRBJ1-1; maybe TRBD1 (5 bases). This CDR3 is 13 amino acids long. From germline, CDR1 is SGHNT and CDR2 YYREEE (reference sequence). V lost 2 bases to trimming and J lost 4 bases, with 9 bases between them. In nucleotides, the CDR3 is TGTGCCAGCAGCTTTCCAGGGAGCACTGAAGCTTTCTTT. It yields the protein CASSFPGSTEAFF. Complete variable domain (other parts from reference TRBV5-4 and TRBJ1-1): ETGVTQSPTHLIKTRGQQVTLRCSSQSGHNTVSWYQQALGQGPQFIFQYYREEENGRGNFPPRFSGLQFPNYSSELNVNALELDDSALYLCASSFPGSTEAFFGQGTRLTVV.

The CDR3 spells CASSQDNGETQYF. The DNA of the CDR3 is TGCGCCAGCAGCCAAGATAACGGAGAGACCCAGTACTTC. The rearrangement uses TRBV4-1 and TRBJ2-5; D is unclear. CDR1 MGHRA and CDR2 YSYEKL come from the germline V gene. This CDR3 has 13 residues. V lost 0 bases and J lost 4, with 6 bases in between.

This sequence joins TRBV9 and TRBJ1-2; D ambiguous. V lost 5 bases to trimming and J lost 4 bases, with 9 bases between them. The CDR3 is made up of 12 amino acids. The germline gives CDR1 SGDLS, CDR2 YYNGEE. The CDR3 region has the DNA TGTGCCAGCAGAGGGTTGGGCTATGGCTACACCTTC. Residues: CASRGLGYGYTF.

This sequence joins TRBV19 and TRBJ1-1; maybe TRBD1 (5 bases). CDR3 length equals 18 residues. Germline CDR1 and CDR2: LNHDA and SQIVND (reference sequence). V was trimmed by 3 bases and J by 2 bases, leaving 22 bases between them. The CDR3 DNA is TGTGCCAGTAGTATTGCCCTCCGGGGGGGGACTCAAAACACTGAAGCTTTCTTT. This encodes CASSIALRGGTQNTEAFF.

The rearrangement joins TRBV4-3 to TRBJ1-2; D not certain. V was cut by 0 bases and J by 1 base, with 9 bases left in between. This CDR3 spans 15 amino acids. The germline V gene encodes CDR1 LGHNA and CDR2 YSLEER. CDR3 in amino acids: CASSQEGTDNYGYTF. CDR3 coding DNA: TGCGCCAGCAGCCAAGAGGGAACAGATAACTATGGCTACACCTTC.

The gene calls are TRBV7-6 and TRBJ1-1; perhaps TRBD1 as D (5 bases). Germline values: CDR1 SGHVS, CDR2 FNYEAQ. There are 14 residues in the CDR3. V lost 5 bases to trimming and J lost 1 base, with 11 bases between them. The CDR3 region is CASSLRQRNTEAFF. The CDR3 region has the DNA TGTGCCAGCAGCCTCAGACAGAGGAACACTGAAGCTTTCTTT.

The V and J genes are TRBV6-4 and TRBJ2-1, with 8 positions matching TRBD2. The CDR3 loop spans 17 amino acids. Germline trimming cut 6 bases from V and 7 bases from J; bases unmatched to any gene: 17. Germline CDR1 reads MRHNA; CDR2 reads SNTAGT. DNA for the CDR3: TGTGCCAGCAGGGGTCGATCCCCGGGACTAGAAGATAATGAGCAGTTCTTC. Protein product: CASRGRSPGLEDNEQFF.

The chain employs TRBV28 and TRBJ2-7, with D possibly TRBD2 on 6 matching bases. Germline CDR1 and CDR2: MDHEN and SYDVKM. Trimming left V 3 bases short and J 3 bases short, with 18 bases between. The CDR3 runs to 16 residues. In DNA, the CDR3 is TGTGCCAGCAGTTTGGGGAAGGGCGGGACCTTCTACGAGCAGTACTTC. It yields the protein CASSLGKGGTFYEQYF.

On this clone itself: Other DNA sequences within the sample encode an identical CDR3. The chain joins TRBV5-1 to TRBJ2-7, with D unclear. Trimming took off 4 bases at V and 2 bases at J, with 7 bases between the two ends. The V gene's germline CDR1 is SGHRS and CDR2 YFSETQ. This CDR3 contains 12 residues. The CDR3 reads CASSISPYEQYF. CDR3 bases: TGCGCCAGCAGCATAAGCCCCTACGAGCAGTACTTC.

The rearrangement joins TRBV27 to TRBJ2-1, with D tentatively TRBD1 (5 bases). Germline CDR1 and CDR2: MNHEY and SMNVEV (reference sequence). This CDR3 spans 16 amino acids. V was trimmed by 6 bases and J by 0 bases, leaving 15 bases between them. The CDR3 DNA follows: TGTGCCAGCAGCCCGGTGGCTAGGGGCTCCTACAATGAGCAGTTCTTC. It translates to CASSPVARGSYNEQFF.

Concerning this clone itself: The junction shows a germline mismatch at one end, possibly a read error. The V call is TRBV4-3, the J call TRBJ2-7; D gene unclear. Per germline, CDR1 LGHNA and CDR2 YSLEER. There are 13 residues in the CDR3. CDR3 in amino acids: CASSQDDQSPGTF. For the CDR3, the DNA is TGCGCCAGCAGCCAAGATGACCAGTCACCAGGAACCTTC.

The rearrangement links TRBV9 to TRBJ2-7, with a weak D call TRBD1 (5 bases). CDR3 size: 14 residues. V was trimmed by 1 base and J by 2 bases, leaving 10 bases between them. Germline CDR1 and CDR2: SGDLS and YYNGEE. The CDR3 DNA follows: TGTGCCAGCAGCGTACTCGACAGAGCCTACGAGCAGTACTTC. Its translation: CASSVLDRAYEQYF.

The chain recombines TRBV6-5 with TRBJ1-4; D might be TRBD1 (6 bases). The germline gives CDR1 MNHEY, CDR2 SVGAGI. V gave up 6 bases and J gave up 4 bases, with 15 bases separating them. The CDR3 covers 15 residues. CDR3 loop: CASRAADSYNEKLFF. The CDR3 region has the DNA TGTGCCAGCAGGGCGGCGGACAGCTATAATGAAAAACTGTTTTTT.

The V and J genes are TRBV6-1 and TRBJ1-5, with D unclear. Germline-derived CDR1 and CDR2 are MNHNS and SASEGT. This CDR3 comprises 15 residues. Trimming shortened V by 6 bases and J by 0 bases, and 12 bases separated the two germline ends. CDR3 nucleotides: TGTGCCAGCAGCGACGGACCCTATAGCAATCAGCCCCAGCATTTT. This sequence encodes CASSDGPYSNQPQHF.

DNA for the CDR3: TGTGCCAGCAGCCAAGGGACTGCAACCTCGGAGACCCAGTACTTC. It specifies CASSQGTATSETQYF. The V call is TRBV14, the J call TRBJ2-5; TRBD2 is a possible D gene (5 bases). This CDR3 has 15 amino acids. Trimming stripped 1 base from V and 5 bases from J, with 14 bases between. Germline V gene data show CDR1 as SGHDN and CDR2 as FVKESK.

The rearrangement joins TRBV19 to TRBJ1-1; D unclear. Germline V CDR1 and CDR2: LNHDA, SQIVND (reference sequence). V shed 6 bases and J shed 1 base, with 6 bases lying between them. This CDR3 is 12 amino acids long. The CDR3 here is CASRDGNTEAFF. The CDR3 DNA follows: TGTGCCAGTAGGGACGGGAACACTGAAGCTTTCTTT.

This clone was counted a few times. The V and J genes are TRBV6-1 and TRBJ1-2; D is possibly TRBD1 (6 bases). The CDR3 is 14 residues long. V lost 4 bases and J lost 6, with 15 bases in between. The germline V gene encodes CDR1 MNHNS and CDR2 SASEGT. CDR3 bases: TGTGCCAGCAGTGCTTCCGAAGGGGGGAATGGCTACACCTTC. This codes for CASSASEGGNGYTF.

The J gene is TRBJ1-1, the V gene TRBV4-3; D perhaps matches TRBD1 (5 bases). V shed 0 bases and J shed 6 bases, with 8 bases lying between them. Germline V gene sequence: CDR1 LGHNA, CDR2 YSLEER. This CDR3 has 13 amino acids. CDR3 in DNA: TGCGCCAGCAGCCAAGATGGGGGTGCTGAAGCTTTCTTT. It is translated as CASSQDGGAEAFF.

J is TRBJ2-1 and V is TRBV19; 9 bases fit TRBD1. Unmatched junction bases numbered 8, after V lost 7 bases and J lost 1 base. The CDR3 length is 16 residues. Germline V gives CDR1 LNHDA, CDR2 SQIVND (reference sequence). The CDR3 is CASNLPGQGSYNEQFF. The CDR3 DNA reads as TGTGCCAGTAACCTCCCGGGACAGGGATCCTACAATGAGCAGTTCTTC.

The DNA of the CDR3 is TGCGCCAGCAGCCAAGATAAGGGCGGGGGGGTATACAATGAGCAGTTCTTC. Its translation is CASSQDKGGGVYNEQFF. V gene TRBV4-3 combines with J gene TRBJ2-1, with 9 bases identical to TRBD2. The trim removed 0 bases at V and 4 bases at J, leaving 7 bases unmatched. This CDR3 is 17 amino acids long. Germline V CDR1 and CDR2: LGHNA, YSLEER.

The sample holds one count of this clone. The chain combines TRBV7-6 with TRBJ1-6; 7 bases map to TRBD1. The CDR3 sequence is 14 residues long. V lost 5 bases and J lost 9; bases outside the gene matches: 7. Germline V gives CDR1 SGHVS, CDR2 FNYEAQ. CDR3 protein: CASSATGSGSPLHF. DNA of the CDR3: TGTGCCAGCAGCGCGACAGGGTCGGGTTCACCCCTCCACTTT.